A single sample is the source of the 30 T cell receptor beta chains below, sequenced in a study of regulatory T cells in long-lasting Graves disease. CDR3 regions were amplified by Arm-PCR using iRepertoire HTBI primers to build TCR beta libraries. TCRdb reprocessed the multiplex PCR reads via MiXCR and lists one record per CDR3 protein. The profile shows 560,000 or so distinct CDR3 sequences, roughly a sixth of them singletons. The time point is: newly diagnosed GD, antithyroid drugs for less than 3 months. After RNA was extracted from PBMCs, the TCR library was made from it. The same data also went into a second study, on T cells in Graves' hyperthyroidism and ophthalmopathy.

The starting material was peripheral blood mononuclear cells (PBMCs), obtained at new diagnosis, from a patient treated with antithyroid drugs. The origin of the receptors is a man aged 18 to 30 with Graves disease.

This clonotype showed up many times. The gene calls are TRBV3-1 and TRBJ1-1; D is unclear. The CDR3 loop spans 12 amino acids. Germline-derived CDR1 and CDR2 are LGHDT and YNNKEL (reference sequence). Trimming stripped 2 bases from V and 5 bases from J, with 6 bases between. CDR3 sequence (DNA): TGTGCCAGCAGCCAAAGAACAACTGAAGCTTTCTTT. This codes for CASSQRTTEAFF.

In its sample, this clonotype was seen many times. This chain joins TRBV12-3 or TRBV12-4 and TRBJ1-3, with TRBD1 identical over 8 bases. The CDR3 has 14 residues. The V and J ends lost 6 bases and 7 bases, in that order; junction bases with no gene match: 8. In nucleotides, the CDR3 is TGTGCCAGCAGCTCGGACAGGGTTTGGAACACCATATATTTT. Translated, it gives CASSSDRVWNTIYF.

The chain uses TRBV7-9 and TRBJ1-5; possibly TRBD1 for D (6 bases). V lost 3 bases, J lost 7 bases, and 16 bases lay in between. The CDR3 contains 15 residues. Looked up from germline, CDR1 is SEHNR and CDR2 is FQNEAQ (reference sequence). DNA of the CDR3: TGTGCCAGCAGCTTGCCAGGGGTCTCTGGGCAGCCCCAGCATTTT. The encoded protein is CASSLPGVSGQPQHF.

In this sample, this clonotype turned up many times. The genes are TRBV20-1 and TRBJ2-1; D gene unclear. Deletions cut 2 bases from V and 9 bases from J, with 11 bases between. The CDR3 spans 12 residues. Germline CDR1 DFQATT, CDR2 SNEGSKA (reference sequence). CDR3 in DNA: TGCAGTGCTAGAAGGAGCAGTGGTGAGCAGTTCTTC. Protein: CSARRSSGEQFF.

Many counts were recorded for this clonotype. The chain uses TRBV12-3 or TRBV12-4 and TRBJ2-7; 13 bases map to TRBD2. The CDR3 runs 15 residues. Trimming removed 7 bases from V and 4 bases from J; junction bases left unmatched: 7. CDR3 sequence: CASKGLAGAAYEQYF. The CDR3 nucleotides read TGTGCCAGCAAAGGACTAGCGGGAGCTGCATACGAGCAGTACTTC.

This CDR3 reads CSARRPRGNSNQPQHF. The CDR3, as DNA: TGCAGTGCTAGGCGGCCCCGGGGTAATAGCAATCAGCCCCAGCATTTT. The chain couples TRBV20-1 to TRBJ1-5; D not resolved. Germline lookup yields CDR1 DFQATT and CDR2 SNEGSKA (reference sequence). This CDR3 is built from 16 residues. V was pared by 3 bases and J by 0 bases, with 15 bases between.

In its sample, this clonotype was seen a few times. V usage is TRBV11-2 and J usage is TRBJ1-2, with D perhaps matching TRBD1 (6 bases). The CDR3 has 17 amino acids. V lost 6 bases to trimming and J lost 5 bases, with 25 bases between them. CDR1 and CDR2 from the germline V gene are SGHAT and FQNNGV. The CDR3 reads CASSAFPQGSIGYGYTF. CDR3 DNA sequence: TGTGCCAGCAGTGCCTTCCCCCAGGGGTCAATAGGGTATGGCTACACCTTC.

The chain joins TRBV5-6 to TRBJ1-5; D not certain. Germline loops: CDR1 SGHDT, CDR2 YYEEEE. The CDR3 has 13 amino acids. V lost 0 bases and J 9 bases, leaving 10 bases between the germline ends. CDR3 in DNA: TGTGCCAGCAGCTTGGTCGTGGGCGGGCCCCAGCATTTT. Amino acids: CASSLVVGGPQHF.

This clonotype was detected only a few times. The chain is built from TRBV28 and TRBJ2-5; D remains ambiguous. Trimming removed 7 bases from V and 5 bases from J, with 8 bases in between. This CDR3 has 11 amino acids. Germline values: CDR1 MDHEN, CDR2 SYDVKM. The CDR3 sequence: CASTRNETQYF. CDR3 in DNA: TGTGCCAGCACCCGGAATGAGACCCAGTACTTC.

In this sample, this clonotype turned up many times. This rearrangement joins TRBV28 to TRBJ2-7, with D perhaps matching TRBD1 (7 bases). CDR3 length: 14 residues. The germline CDR1 and CDR2 sequences are MDHEN and SYDVKM. The V gene lost 5 bases and the J gene lost 2 bases, with 13 bases spanning the gap. CDR3 sequence: CASSTQGGTYEQYF. Here the CDR3 DNA reads TGTGCCAGCAGTACTCAGGGGGGAACCTACGAGCAGTACTTC.

This clonotype was detected only a few times. The chain carries TRBV4-1 and TRBJ1-2; D is uncertain. The CDR3 length is 16 residues. Trimming took 0 bases from V and 1 from J, leaving 12 bases between them. Germline V gene data show CDR1 as MGHRA and CDR2 as YSYEKL. CDR3 sequence: CASSQEPRGGNYGYTF. Here the CDR3 DNA reads TGCGCCAGCAGCCAAGAACCCAGAGGCGGTAACTATGGCTACACCTTC.

This clonotype was recorded many times. V and J are TRBV11-3 and TRBJ2-1, with TRBD1 matching 8 bases. V gave up 4 bases and J gave up 5 bases; unmatched junction bases: 7. Germline CDR1 and CDR2: SGHNT and YENEEA. This CDR3 spans 15 amino acids. CDR3 DNA sequence: TGTGCCAGCAGCTCATACGAGACAGGGGACAATGAGCAGTTCTTC. As protein: CASSSYETGDNEQFF.

This clonotype was counted between two and nine times. The chain recombines TRBV12-3 or TRBV12-4 with TRBJ2-3; TRBD2 matches 12 bases. V shed 7 bases, J shed 1 base, and the junction held 12 bases outside the gene matches. CDR3 length: 18 amino acids. CDR3 nucleotide sequence: TGTGCCAGCACCCCACTAGCGGGAGGCGGGGAAGGCACAGATACGCAGTATTTT. Encoded protein: CASTPLAGGGEGTDTQYF.

Many counts were recorded for this clonotype. J is TRBJ2-5 and V is TRBV6-2 or TRBV6-3; D might be TRBD1 or TRBD2, each matching 6 bases. This CDR3 region has 14 residues. V gave up 6 bases and J gave up 2 bases, with 13 bases separating them. Germline loops: CDR1 MNHEY, CDR2 SVGEGT. The CDR3 region is CASSRRGRQETQYF. For the CDR3, the DNA is TGTGCCAGCAGCCGCCGGGGGCGGCAAGAGACCCAGTACTTC.

This clonotype was seen ten or more times. The chain carries TRBV7-8 and TRBJ2-3; 8 nucleotides align to TRBD1. Trimming took 5 bases from V and 4 from J; bases not matched to a gene: 8. The CDR3 contains 15 residues. Per germline, CDR1 SGHVS and CDR2 FQNEAQ. CDR3 sequence (DNA): TGTGCCAGCAGCCCCTGGACAGGGTTGGCAGATACGCAGTATTTT. Its protein product is CASSPWTGLADTQYF.

The sample holds a few counts of this clonotype. The chain couples TRBV12-3 or TRBV12-4 to TRBJ1-6; D unclear. Trimming pared 5 bases from V and 9 bases from J, leaving 8 bases between. CDR3 length: 12 amino acids. Here the CDR3 DNA reads TGTGCCAGCAGTCCGCCTCTTTCACCCCTCCACTTT. It specifies CASSPPLSPLHF.

Turning to this clonotype: A much larger clone sits a single nucleotide away, making a read error possible. The rearrangement joins TRBV5-1 to TRBJ1-1; TRBD1 might be the D (6 bases). The germline V gene encodes CDR1 SGHRS and CDR2 YFSETQ. Between the trimmed V and J ends, which lost 0 bases and 4 bases, there was a span of 13 bases. The CDR3 consists of 15 residues. The CDR3 here is CASSLALTGITEAFF. In DNA, the CDR3 is TGCGCCAGCAGCTTGGCCTTAACAGGGATCACTGAAGCTTTCTTT.

On this clonotype: One base away lies a much larger clone, so this may be a sequencing read error. The chain couples TRBV7-9 to TRBJ2-3, with TRBD1 matching over 9 bases. The DNA matches TRBJ2-7 better at its end, which makes the J call doubtful. Germline CDR1 SEHNR, CDR2 FQNEAQ (reference sequence). This CDR3 has 15 residues. As DNA, the CDR3 is TGTGCCAGCAGCTCTGGGGGGACAGGGAACTACGAGCAGTACTTC. Protein: CASSSGGTGNYEQYF.

This clonotype was detected once. A much larger clone differs by one base, so this may be a read error. V gene TRBV20-1 combines with J gene TRBJ1-2; 8 bases fit TRBD1. The CDR3 is 14 residues long. The germline gives CDR1 DFQATT, CDR2 SNEGSKA (reference sequence). V shed 4 bases and J 4 bases; nucleotides not matched to a gene: 8. The CDR3 bases are TGCAGTGCTATCAGGCCAGGGGGCGCCTATGGCTACACCTTC. It translates to CSAIRPGGAYGYTF.

The rearrangement joins TRBV5-1 to TRBJ2-1; 9 nucleotides agree with TRBD2. The CDR3 is 15 residues long. CDR1 is SGHRS, CDR2 YFSETQ, per germline. J gave up 5 bases and V 5 bases, and 8 bases lay outside the gene matches. Written as DNA, the CDR3 is TGCGCCAGCAGTAAGCGGACTAGCGTCAACAATGAGCAGTTCTTC. Protein: CASSKRTSVNNEQFF.

This clonotype has at least ten counts. CDR3 region: CASSMGAGGSYGYTF. The CDR3 nucleotides are TGTGCCAGCAGTATGGGGGCAGGGGGCTCCTATGGCTACACCTTC. V and J are TRBV6-1 and TRBJ1-2; 8 nucleotides align to TRBD1. CDR1 MNHNS and CDR2 SASEGT come from the germline V gene. V dropped 5 bases and J dropped 4; count of bases not matched to a gene: 9. The CDR3 has 15 amino acids.

Points on this clonotype: One junction end disagrees with the germline gene, perhaps due to a read error. Written as DNA, the CDR3 is TGTGCCAGCAGTTATAACTATAGCTACACCTTC. Protein sequence: CASSYNYSYTF. This chain joins TRBV12-3 or TRBV12-4 and TRBJ1-2; D gene unclear. CDR3 size: 11 residues.

This clonotype has more than one count but fewer than ten. The rearrangement links TRBV20-1 to TRBJ2-5; D gene unclear. V was trimmed by 3 bases and J by 1 base, leaving 9 bases between them. Germline CDR1 is DFQATT and CDR2 is SNEGSKA (reference sequence). The CDR3 has 13 amino acids. CDR3 in DNA: TGCAGTGCTAGTCTACTCGCCCAAGAGACCCAGTACTTC. It translates to CSASLLAQETQYF.

The chain couples TRBV12-3 or TRBV12-4 to TRBJ1-1, with TRBD1 identical over 7 bases. With V trimmed by 5 bases and J by 5 bases, 8 bases remained unmatched. The CDR3 runs 14 residues. The CDR3 DNA reads as TGTGCCAGCAGTCGACAGGGCGGCGCAACTGAAGCTTTCTTT. It codes for CASSRQGGATEAFF.

V is TRBV10-1 and J is TRBJ1-1; maybe TRBD1 (5 bases). CDR1 WNHNN and CDR2 SYGVQD come from the germline V gene (reference sequence). CDR3 length: 14 residues. V lost 3 bases and J 3 bases, leaving 11 bases between the germline ends. CDR3 protein: CASSDPGTHTEAFF. The DNA of the CDR3 is TGCGCCAGCAGTGACCCAGGGACCCACACTGAAGCTTTCTTT.

In this sample, this clonotype turned up a few times. The chain carries TRBV18 and TRBJ2-5, with D perhaps TRBD1 (6 bases). CDR1 is KGHSH, CDR2 LQKENI, per germline. V was trimmed by 2 bases and J by 4 bases, leaving 11 bases between them. The CDR3 runs to 14 residues. In DNA form, the CDR3 reads TGTGCCAGCTCACCAGGACAGACATTAGAGACCCAGTACTTC. Translating gives CASSPGQTLETQYF.

The chain joins TRBV5-1 to TRBJ2-7, with TRBD2 identical over 12 bases. Germline assignment: CDR1 SGHRS and CDR2 YFSETQ. CDR3 length: 16 amino acids. The trim removed 0 bases at V and 4 bases at J, leaving 5 bases unmatched. The CDR3 region has the DNA TGCGCCAGCAGCTTGGCGAGGACTAGCGGGAATTACGAGCAGTACTTC. Its protein product is CASSLARTSGNYEQYF. The variable domain in full, with the rest retrieved from reference TRBV5-1 and TRBJ2-7, is KAGVTQTPRYLIKTRGQQVTLSCSPISGHRSVSWYQQTPGQGLQFLFEYFSETQRNKGNFPGRFSGRQFSNSRSEMNVSTLELGDSALYLCASSLARTSGNYEQYFGPGTRLTVT.

The chain couples TRBV5-4 to TRBJ2-7; D assignment may be TRBD1 or TRBD2 (5 bases each). The ends were cut back, 10 bases at V and 0 bases at J, with 14 bases in the middle. Germline V gene lookup returns CDR1 SGHNT and CDR2 YYREEE (reference sequence). The CDR3 is 13 residues long. The CDR3 nucleotides are TGTGCCTGCGCGAGGGGCTACTCCTACGAGCAGTACTTC. It encodes CACARGYSYEQYF.

This clonotype was picked up a small number of times. This chain joins TRBV29-1 and TRBJ1-1; a possible D gene is TRBD1 (5 bases). The CDR3 spans 11 residues. Trimming shortened V by 7 bases and J by 11 bases, and 17 bases separated the two germline ends. Germline lookup yields CDR1 SQVTM and CDR2 ANQGSEA. The CDR3 DNA reads TGCAGCGCCCCGACCGGGACCGTGGCTTTCTTT. This encodes CSAPTGTVAFF.

This clonotype was seen many times. The V and J genes are TRBV28 and TRBJ1-2, with 7 positions matching TRBD1. The CDR3 covers 14 residues. Per germline, CDR1 MDHEN and CDR2 SYDVKM. Trimming cost V 5 bases and J 0 bases; bases outside gene matches: 3. CDR3 residues: CASSGDSTNYGYTF. DNA of the CDR3: TGTGCCAGCAGTGGGGACAGTACTAACTATGGCTACACCTTC.